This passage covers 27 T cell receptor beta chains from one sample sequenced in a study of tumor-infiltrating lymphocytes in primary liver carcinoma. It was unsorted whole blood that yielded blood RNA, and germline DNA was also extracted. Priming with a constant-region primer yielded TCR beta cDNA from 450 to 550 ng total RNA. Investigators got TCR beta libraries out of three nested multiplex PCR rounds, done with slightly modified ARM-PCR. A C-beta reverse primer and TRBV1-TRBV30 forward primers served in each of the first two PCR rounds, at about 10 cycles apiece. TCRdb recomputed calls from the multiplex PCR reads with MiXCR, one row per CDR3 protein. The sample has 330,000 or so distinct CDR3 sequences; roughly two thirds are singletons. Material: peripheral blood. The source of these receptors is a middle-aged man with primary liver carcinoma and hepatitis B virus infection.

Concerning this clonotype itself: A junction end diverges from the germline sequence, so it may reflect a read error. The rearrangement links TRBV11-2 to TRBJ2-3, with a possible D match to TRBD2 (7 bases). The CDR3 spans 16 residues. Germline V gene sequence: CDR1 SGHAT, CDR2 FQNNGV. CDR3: CASSSTPSGPRGTQYF. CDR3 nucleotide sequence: TGTGCCAGTAGCTCCACTCCTAGCGGCCCCAGGGGTACGCAGTATTTT.

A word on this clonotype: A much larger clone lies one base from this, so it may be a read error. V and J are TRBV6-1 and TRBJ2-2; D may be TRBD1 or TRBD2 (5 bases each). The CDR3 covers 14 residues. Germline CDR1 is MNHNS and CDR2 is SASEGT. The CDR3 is CSSNIGANTGELFF. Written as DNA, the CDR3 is TGTTCCAGCAACATCGGGGCTAACACCGGGGAGCTGTTTTTT.

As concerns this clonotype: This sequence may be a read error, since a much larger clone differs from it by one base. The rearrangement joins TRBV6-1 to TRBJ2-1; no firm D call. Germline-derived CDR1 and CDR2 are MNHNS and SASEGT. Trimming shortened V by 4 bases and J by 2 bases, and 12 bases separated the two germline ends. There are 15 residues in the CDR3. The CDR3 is CASSATYYTYNEQFF. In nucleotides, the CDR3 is TGTGCCAGCAGTGCGACTTACTACACCTACAATGAGCAGTTCTTC.

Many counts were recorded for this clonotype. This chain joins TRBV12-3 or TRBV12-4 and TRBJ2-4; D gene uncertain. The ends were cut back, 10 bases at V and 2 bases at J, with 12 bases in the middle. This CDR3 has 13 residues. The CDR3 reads CATGHRSKNIQYF. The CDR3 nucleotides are TGTGCCACAGGTCACAGATCCAAAAACATTCAGTACTTC.

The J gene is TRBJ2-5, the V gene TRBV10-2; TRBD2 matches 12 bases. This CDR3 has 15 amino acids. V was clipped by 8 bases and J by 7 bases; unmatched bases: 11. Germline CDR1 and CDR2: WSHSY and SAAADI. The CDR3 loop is CASALAGGPRVTQYF. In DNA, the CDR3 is TGCGCCAGCGCTCTAGCGGGAGGGCCTCGGGTGACCCAGTACTTC.

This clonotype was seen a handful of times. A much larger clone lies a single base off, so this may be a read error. CDR3 DNA sequence: TGCAGCGTTGCCGGGACTCAGAGTCAGCCCCAGCATTTT. This translates into CSVAGTQSQPQHF. V is TRBV29-1 and J is TRBJ1-5; possible D gene TRBD1, 5 bases. V was trimmed by 4 bases and J by 6 bases, leaving 13 bases between them. This CDR3 is 13 amino acids long. Germline CDR1 reads SQVTM; CDR2 reads ANQGSEA.

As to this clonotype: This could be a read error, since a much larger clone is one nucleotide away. The CDR3 here is CVIRSSDRSYNEQFF. In DNA, the CDR3 is TGTGTCATCAGGTCTAGCGATCGCTCCTACAATGAGCAGTTCTTC. The chain links TRBV10-3 to TRBJ2-1; D is perhaps TRBD2 (6 bases). CDR1 ENHRY and CDR2 SYGVKD come from the germline V gene. This CDR3 is 15 amino acids long.

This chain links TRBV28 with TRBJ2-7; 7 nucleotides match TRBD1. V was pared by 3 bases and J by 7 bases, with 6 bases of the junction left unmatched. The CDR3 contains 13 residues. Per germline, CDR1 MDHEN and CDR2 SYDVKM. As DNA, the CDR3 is TGTGCCAGCAGTTTTCACGACAGGGTTGAGCAGTACTTC. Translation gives CASSFHDRVEQYF. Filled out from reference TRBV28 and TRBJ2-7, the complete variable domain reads DVKVTQSSRYLVKRTGEKVFLECVQDMDHENMFWYRQDPGLGLRLIYFSYDVKMKEKGDIPEGYSVSREKKERFSLILESASTNQTSMYLCASSFHDRVEQYFGPGTRLTVT.

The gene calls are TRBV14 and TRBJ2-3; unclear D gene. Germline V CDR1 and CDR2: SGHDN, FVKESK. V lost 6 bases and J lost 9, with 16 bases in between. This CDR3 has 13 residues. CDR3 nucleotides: TGTGCCAGCAGTCAAATACCATTGGGCACGCAGTATTTT. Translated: CASSQIPLGTQYF.

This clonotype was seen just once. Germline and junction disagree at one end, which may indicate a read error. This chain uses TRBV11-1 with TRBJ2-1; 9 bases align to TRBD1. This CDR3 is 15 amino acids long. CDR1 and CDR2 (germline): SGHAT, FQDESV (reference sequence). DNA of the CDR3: TGTGCCTGCAGCTTAACAGGGGGCCGACCGGATGAGCAGTCCTTC. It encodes CACSLTGGRPDEQSF.

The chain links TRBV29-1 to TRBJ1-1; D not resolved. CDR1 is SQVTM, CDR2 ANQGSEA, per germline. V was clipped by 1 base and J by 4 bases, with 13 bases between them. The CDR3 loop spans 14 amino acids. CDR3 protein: CSVEALGSGTEAFF. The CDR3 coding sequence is TGCAGCGTTGAAGCTTTAGGGAGCGGCACTGAAGCTTTCTTT.

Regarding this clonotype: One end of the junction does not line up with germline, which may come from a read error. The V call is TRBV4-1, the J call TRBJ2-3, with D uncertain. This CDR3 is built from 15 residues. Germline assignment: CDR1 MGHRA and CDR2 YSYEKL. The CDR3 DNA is TGCGCCAGCAGCCAATACTCCGAACGCACAGACACGCAGTATTTT. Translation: CASSQYSERTDTQYF.

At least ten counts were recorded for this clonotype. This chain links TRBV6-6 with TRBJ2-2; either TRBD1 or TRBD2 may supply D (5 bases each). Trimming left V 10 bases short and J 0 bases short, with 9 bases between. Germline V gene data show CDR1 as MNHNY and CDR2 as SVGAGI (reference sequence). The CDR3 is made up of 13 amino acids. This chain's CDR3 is CATGTANTGELFF. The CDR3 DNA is TGTGCCACCGGGACCGCGAACACCGGGGAGCTGTTTTTT.

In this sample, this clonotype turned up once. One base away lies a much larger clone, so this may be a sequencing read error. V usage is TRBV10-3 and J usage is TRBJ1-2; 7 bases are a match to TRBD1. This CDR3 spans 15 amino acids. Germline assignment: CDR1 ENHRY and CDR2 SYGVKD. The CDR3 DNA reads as TGTGCCATCAGTGCGACAGGGTCGGACGGATATGGCTACATCTTC. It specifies CAISATGSDGYGYIF.

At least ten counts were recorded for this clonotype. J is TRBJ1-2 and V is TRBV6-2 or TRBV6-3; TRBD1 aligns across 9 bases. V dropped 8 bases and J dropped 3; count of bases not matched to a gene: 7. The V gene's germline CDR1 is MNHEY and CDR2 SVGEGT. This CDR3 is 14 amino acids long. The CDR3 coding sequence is TGTGCCAGCGGGACACAGGGGGCCTACTATGGCTACACCTTC. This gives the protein CASGTQGAYYGYTF.

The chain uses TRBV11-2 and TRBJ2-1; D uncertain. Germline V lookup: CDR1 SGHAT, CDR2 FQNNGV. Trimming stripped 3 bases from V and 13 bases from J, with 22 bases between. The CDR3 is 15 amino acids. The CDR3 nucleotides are TGTGCCAGCAGCTTGGGGAATAGCTCCTACAATGTACAGTTCTTC. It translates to CASSLGNSSYNVQFF. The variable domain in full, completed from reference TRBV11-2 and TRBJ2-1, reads EAGVAQSPRYKIIEKRQSVAFWCNPISGHATLYWYQQILGQGPKLLIQFQNNGVVDDSQLPKDRFSAERLKGVDSTLKIQPAKLEDSAVYLCASSLGNSSYNVQFFGPGTRLTVL.

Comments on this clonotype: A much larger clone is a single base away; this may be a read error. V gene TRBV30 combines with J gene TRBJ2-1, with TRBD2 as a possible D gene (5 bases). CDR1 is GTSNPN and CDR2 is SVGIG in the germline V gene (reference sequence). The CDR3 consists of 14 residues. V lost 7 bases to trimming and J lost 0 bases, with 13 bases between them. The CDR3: CASLKGSSYNEQFF. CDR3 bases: TGTGCCTCCCTTAAAGGGAGCTCCTACAATGAGCAGTTCTTC.

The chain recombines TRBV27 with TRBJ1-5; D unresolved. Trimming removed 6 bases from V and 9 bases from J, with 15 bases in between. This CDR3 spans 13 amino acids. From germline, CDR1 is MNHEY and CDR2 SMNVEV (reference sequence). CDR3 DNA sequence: TGTGCCAGCAGAGGGCCTAGCGGTGGGCCCCAGCATTTT. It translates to CASRGPSGGPQHF.

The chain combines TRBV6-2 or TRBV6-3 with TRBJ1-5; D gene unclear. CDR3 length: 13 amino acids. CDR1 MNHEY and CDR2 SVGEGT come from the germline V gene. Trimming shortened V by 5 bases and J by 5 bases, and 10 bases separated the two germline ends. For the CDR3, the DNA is TGTGCCAGCAGTGAAGGTCCGTATCAGCCCCAGCATTTT. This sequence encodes CASSEGPYQPQHF.

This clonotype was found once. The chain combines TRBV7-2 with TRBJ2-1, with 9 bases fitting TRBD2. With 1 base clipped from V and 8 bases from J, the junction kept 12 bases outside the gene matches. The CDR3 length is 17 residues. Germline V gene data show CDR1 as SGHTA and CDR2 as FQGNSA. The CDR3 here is CASSLESGFSGSYEQFF. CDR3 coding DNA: TGTGCCAGCAGCTTAGAGTCCGGTTTTAGCGGGAGCTATGAGCAGTTCTTC.

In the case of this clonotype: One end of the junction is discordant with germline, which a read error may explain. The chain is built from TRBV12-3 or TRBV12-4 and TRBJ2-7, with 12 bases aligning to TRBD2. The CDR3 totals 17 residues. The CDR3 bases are TGTGCCAGCAGTTTAGAAGGAGGACTAGCGGGACTGGGAGAGCAGTGCTTC. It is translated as CASSLEGGLAGLGEQCF.

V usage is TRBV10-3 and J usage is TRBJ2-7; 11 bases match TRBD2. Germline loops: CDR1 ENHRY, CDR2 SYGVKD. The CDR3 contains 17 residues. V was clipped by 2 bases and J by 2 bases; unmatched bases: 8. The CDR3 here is CAISERYLTSGTYEQYF. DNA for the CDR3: TGTGCCATCAGTGAGCGGTATTTGACTAGCGGGACCTACGAGCAGTACTTC.

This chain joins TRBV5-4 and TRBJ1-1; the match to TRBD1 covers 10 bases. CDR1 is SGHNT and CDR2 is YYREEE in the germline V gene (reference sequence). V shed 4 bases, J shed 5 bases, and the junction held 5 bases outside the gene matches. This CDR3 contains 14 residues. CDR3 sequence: CASSPGQGVTEAFF. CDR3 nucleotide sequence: TGTGCCAGCAGCCCAGGACAGGGGGTGACTGAAGCTTTCTTT.

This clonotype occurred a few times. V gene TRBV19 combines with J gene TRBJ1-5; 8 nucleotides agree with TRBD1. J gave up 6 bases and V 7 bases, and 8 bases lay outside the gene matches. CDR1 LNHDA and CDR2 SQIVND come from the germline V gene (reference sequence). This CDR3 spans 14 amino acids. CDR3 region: CASNPRGRGQPQHF. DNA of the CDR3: TGTGCCAGTAACCCCAGGGGGCGCGGTCAGCCCCAGCATTTT.

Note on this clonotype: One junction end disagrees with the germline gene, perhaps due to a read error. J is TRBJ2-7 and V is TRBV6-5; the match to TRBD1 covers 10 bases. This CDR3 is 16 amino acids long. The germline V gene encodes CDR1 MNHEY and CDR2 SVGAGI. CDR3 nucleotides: TGTGCCAGCAGTATGGACAGGGGGGCCCTCCCCTACAAGCAGTACTTC. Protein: CASSMDRGALPYKQYF.

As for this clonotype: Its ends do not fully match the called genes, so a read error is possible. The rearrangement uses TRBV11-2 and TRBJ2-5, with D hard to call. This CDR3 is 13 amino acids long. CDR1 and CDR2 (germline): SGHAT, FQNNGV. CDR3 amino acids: CVCSLALQETQYF. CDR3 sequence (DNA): TGTGTCTGCAGCTTAGCACTTCAAGAGACCCAATACTTC.

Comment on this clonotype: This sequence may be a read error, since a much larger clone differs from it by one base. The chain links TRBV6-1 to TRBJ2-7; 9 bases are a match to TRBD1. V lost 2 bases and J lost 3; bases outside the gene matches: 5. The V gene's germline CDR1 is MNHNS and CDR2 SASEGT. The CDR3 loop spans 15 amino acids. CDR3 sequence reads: CASSERGQGRYEQYF. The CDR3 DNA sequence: TGTGCCAGCAGTGAACGTGGACAGGGGCGCTACGAGCAGTACTTC.